These 5 T cell receptor beta chains share one sample of origin, sequenced in a study of PD-1 blockade in mismatch repair-deficient tumors. TCRdb's table, derived via immunoSEQ multiplex PCR, lists solely in-frame clones and lacks some. Of 90,000 to 130,000 clones listed, about 74% were seen once; the top ten hold roughly 4.8%. This specimen consisted of peripheral blood, obtained roughly 60 weeks after starting pembrolizumab. These receptors all stem from an adult with mismatch repair-deficient cancer.

The chain links TRBV4-1 to TRBJ1-1; possibly TRBD1 for D (6 bases). From germline, CDR1 is MGHRA and CDR2 YSYEKL. V lost 5 bases and J 5 bases, leaving 12 bases between the germline ends. The CDR3 length is 13 residues. The CDR3, as DNA: TGCGCCAGCAGCGGGGGGCAACGGACTGAAGCTTTCTTT. Encoded protein: CASSGGQRTEAFF.

This chain connects TRBV6-5 to TRBJ1-3; a weak D match, TRBD1 (5 bases). Trimming took 6 bases from V and 2 from J, leaving 8 bases between them. This CDR3 comprises 13 residues. CDR1 MNHEY and CDR2 SVGAGI come from the germline V gene. This CDR3 reads CASSRGTGNTIYF. CDR3 DNA: TGTGCCAGCAGCCGGGGCACTGGAAACACCATATATTTT.

The rearrangement uses TRBV9 and TRBJ2-1, with TRBD2 matching over 10 bases. Germline lookup yields CDR1 SGDLS and CDR2 YYNGEE. This CDR3 spans 16 amino acids. J gave up 8 bases and V 4 bases, and 12 bases lay outside the gene matches. This chain's CDR3 is CASSPPEVLAGDEQFF. Here the CDR3 DNA reads TGTGCCAGCAGCCCCCCAGAGGTGCTAGCGGGAGATGAGCAGTTCTTC.

The chain couples TRBV6-1 to TRBJ2-3; a weak D match, TRBD2 (6 bases). Trimming cost V 7 bases and J 2 bases, with 13 bases left between them. This CDR3 has 14 residues. CDR1 is MNHNS and CDR2 is SASEGT in the germline V gene. In DNA form, the CDR3 reads TGTGCCAGCATTGGCGGGATCTTCACAGATACGCAGTATTTT. Translation gives CASIGGIFTDTQYF.

The gene calls are TRBV5-1 and TRBJ1-1; D is possibly TRBD1 (6 bases). This CDR3 comprises 14 residues. Deletions cut 4 bases from V and 6 bases from J, with 16 bases between. CDR1 and CDR2 from the germline V gene are SGHRS and YFSETQ. DNA of the CDR3: TGCGCCAGCAGCCCATTATTGGACAGTTCTGAAGCTTTCTTT. Encoded protein: CASSPLLDSSEAFF.